The 17 T cell receptor beta chains below were found in one sample sequenced in a study of shared clonotypes between healthy human individuals. Repertoires were generated with immunoSEQ multiplex PCR, while TCRdb's copy carries only in-frame clones and drops some. The table has about 1.5 million clones, about 98% seen once. Material for sequencing was naive CD4+ T cells sorted from blood. Noted subset: CD45RA+ positively selected. The receptors were gathered from a man between 25 and 39 years old in good health.

This clone has just one count. This chain connects TRBV7-2 to TRBJ2-2, with a possible D match to TRBD1 (6 bases). The CDR3 totals 16 residues. The V end lost 4 bases, the J end lost 6 bases, and 18 bases lay between the germline ends. CDR1 is SGHTA, CDR2 FQGNSA, per germline. CDR3 sequence: CASSSTRGSGAGELFF. In DNA, the CDR3 is TGTGCCAGCAGCTCGACCCGGGGTTCAGGGGCCGGGGAGCTGTTTTTT.

A note on this clone: Other DNA sequences in this specimen translate into the identical CDR3. The chain links TRBV9 to TRBJ2-2; TRBD2 matches at 8 bases. CDR1 and CDR2 (germline): SGDLS, YYNGEE. The V and J ends lost 0 bases and 2 bases, in that order; junction bases with no gene match: 3. This CDR3 has 16 residues. The DNA of the CDR3 is TGTGCCAGCAGCGTAGGGGCGGGAGGTAACACCGGGGAGCTGTTTTTT. Translation gives CASSVGAGGNTGELFF.

The genes are TRBV29-1 and TRBJ1-2; 7 bases are shared with TRBD1. The germline V gene encodes CDR1 SQVTM and CDR2 ANQGSEA. V was pared by 5 bases and J by 6 bases, with 9 bases of the junction left unmatched. The CDR3 covers 13 residues. This CDR3 is CSVSTGSLDGYTF. In DNA, the CDR3 is TGCAGCGTTTCGACAGGGTCTCTGGATGGCTACACCTTC.

The rearrangement uses TRBV5-4 and TRBJ2-7; D is possibly TRBD2 (6 bases). The CDR3 loop spans 16 amino acids. Trimming took 3 bases from V and 5 from J, leaving 21 bases between them. Germline V gives CDR1 SGHNT, CDR2 YYREEE (reference sequence). The CDR3 loop reads CASSSTRDFQRDEQYF. CDR3 coding DNA: TGTGCCAGCAGCTCGACTCGGGACTTCCAAAGGGACGAGCAGTACTTC. Variable domain in full (rest from reference TRBV5-4 and TRBJ2-7): ETGVTQSPTHLIKTRGQQVTLRCSSQSGHNTVSWYQQALGQGPQFIFQYYREEENGRGNFPPRFSGLQFPNYSSELNVNALELDDSALYLCASSSTRDFQRDEQYFGPGTRLTVT.

The chain employs TRBV18 and TRBJ2-1; D uncertain. The CDR3 loop spans 13 amino acids. The germline gives CDR1 KGHSH, CDR2 LQKENI. V gave up 4 bases and J gave up 2 bases, with 6 bases separating them. CDR3: CASSLTTYNEQFF. The CDR3 nucleotides are TGTGCCAGCTCACTGACAACCTACAATGAGCAGTTCTTC.

The rearrangement links TRBV27 to TRBJ2-3; 9 bases align to TRBD1. Trimming removed 7 bases from V and 2 bases from J; junction bases left unmatched: 4. The CDR3 is 14 amino acids. In germline, CDR1 is MNHEY, CDR2 SMNVEV (reference sequence). CDR3 in amino acids: CASTNRGPTDTQYF. CDR3 nucleotides: TGTGCCAGCACAAACAGGGGGCCCACAGATACGCAGTATTTT.

The chain employs TRBV28 and TRBJ1-1; D possibly corresponds to TRBD1 (6 bases). This CDR3 region has 13 residues. Germline values: CDR1 MDHEN, CDR2 SYDVKM. V gave up 10 bases and J gave up 5 bases, with 17 bases separating them. In nucleotides, the CDR3 is TGTGCCACCCGGGGGGGCCCAGGAACTGAAGCTTTCTTT. It is translated as CATRGGPGTEAFF.

The chain is built from TRBV5-1 and TRBJ2-5; 9 positions agree with TRBD1. J was trimmed by 6 bases and V by 5 bases; bases with no gene match: 5. Germline CDR1 is SGHRS and CDR2 is YFSETQ. The CDR3 is 13 amino acids. CDR3: CASRGTGLKTQYF. The CDR3 DNA follows: TGCGCCAGCAGGGGGACAGGGTTAAAGACCCAGTACTTC.

The chain is built from TRBV28 and TRBJ1-1; no firm D call. Germline V gives CDR1 MDHEN, CDR2 SYDVKM. The ends were cut back, 2 bases at V and 5 bases at J, with 12 bases in the middle. The CDR3 spans 14 residues. The CDR3: CASSLSVYKTEAFF. For the CDR3, the DNA is TGTGCCAGCAGTTTAAGTGTATACAAAACTGAAGCTTTCTTT.

The V call is TRBV2, the J call TRBJ1-5; no clear D gene. CDR1 and CDR2 (germline): SNHLY, FYNNEI. The V end was cut by 3 bases, the J end by 4 bases, with 4 bases between. There are 12 residues in the CDR3. The CDR3 bases are TGTGCCAGCAGTGATGATAATCAGCCCCAGCATTTT. Translated: CASSDDNQPQHF.

The DNA for the CDR3 is TGCGCCAGCAGCGACTCTAGCGGGAGCAATGAGCAGTTCTTC. It encodes CASSDSSGSNEQFF. V gene TRBV5-1 combines with J gene TRBJ2-1; 10 nucleotides align to TRBD2. Germline assignment: CDR1 SGHRS and CDR2 YFSETQ. The ends lost 4 bases at V and 6 bases at J; junction bases unmatched: 4. CDR3 length equals 14 residues. Supplemented by reference TRBV5-1 and TRBJ2-1, the full variable domain reads KAGVTQTPRYLIKTRGQQVTLSCSPISGHRSVSWYQQTPGQGLQFLFEYFSETQRNKGNFPGRFSGRQFSNSRSEMNVSTLELGDSALYLCASSDSSGSNEQFFGPGTRLTVL.

The chain links TRBV2 to TRBJ2-7; 8 bases are a match to TRBD1. This CDR3 is 13 amino acids long. The ends lost 5 bases at V and 3 bases at J; junction bases unmatched: 3. CDR1 SNHLY and CDR2 FYNNEI come from the germline V gene. For the CDR3, the DNA is TGTGCCAGCAGTTTCGGACAGGGCTACGAGCAGTACTTC. This codes for CASSFGQGYEQYF. The variable domain in full, with the rest retrieved from reference TRBV2 and TRBJ2-7, is EPEVTQTPSHQVTQMGQEVILRCVPISNHLYFYWYRQILGQKVEFLVSFYNNEISEKSEIFDDQFSVERPDGSNFTLKIRSTKLEDSAMYFCASSFGQGYEQYFGPGTRLTVT.

This chain uses TRBV10-1 with TRBJ1-2; the D is unclear. Between the trimmed V and J ends, which lost 2 bases and 2 bases, there was a span of 6 bases. The germline V gene has CDR1 WNHNN and CDR2 SYGVQD (reference sequence). The CDR3 spans 13 residues. CDR3 amino acids: CASSENSNYGYTF. The CDR3 DNA follows: TGCGCCAGCAGTGAGAACAGCAACTATGGCTACACCTTC.

CDR3 sequence: CASSLDEQFF. DNA of the CDR3: TGTGCCAGCAGCTTAGATGAGCAGTTCTTC. The chain carries TRBV7-8 and TRBJ2-1; D gene ambiguous. CDR3 size: 10 residues. V gave up 1 base and J gave up 8 bases, with 0 bases separating them. The germline V gene encodes CDR1 SGHVS and CDR2 FQNEAQ.

V gene TRBV7-9 combines with J gene TRBJ2-3; D is undetermined. Deletions cut 2 bases from V and 1 base from J, with 10 bases between. Germline CDR1 is SEHNR and CDR2 is FQNEAQ (reference sequence). The CDR3 covers 15 residues. CDR3 bases: TGTGCCAGCAGCTTATGGGCAGGAGGCACAGATACGCAGTATTTT. It encodes CASSLWAGGTDTQYF.

The chain recombines TRBV7-2 with TRBJ2-1; D remains unclear. The germline gives CDR1 SGHTA, CDR2 FQGNSA. Trimming left V 5 bases short and J 3 bases short, with 20 bases between. The CDR3 has 17 residues. CDR3 DNA sequence: TGTGCCAGCAGCCCAACACATCTAGTTTTCAGCTACAATGAGCAGTTCTTC. Its protein product is CASSPTHLVFSYNEQFF.

This clone was recorded once. This specimen includes other DNA sequences encoding the same CDR3. The V and J genes are TRBV10-3 and TRBJ2-7; the D gene is possibly TRBD1 (6 bases). CDR3 size: 12 residues. CDR1 and CDR2 (germline): ENHRY, SYGVKD. Trimming removed 10 bases at V and 3 bases at J, with 13 bases between. In nucleotides, the CDR3 is TGTGCCACCGGAACAGGGTTCTACGAGCAGTACTTC. Protein product: CATGTGFYEQYF.